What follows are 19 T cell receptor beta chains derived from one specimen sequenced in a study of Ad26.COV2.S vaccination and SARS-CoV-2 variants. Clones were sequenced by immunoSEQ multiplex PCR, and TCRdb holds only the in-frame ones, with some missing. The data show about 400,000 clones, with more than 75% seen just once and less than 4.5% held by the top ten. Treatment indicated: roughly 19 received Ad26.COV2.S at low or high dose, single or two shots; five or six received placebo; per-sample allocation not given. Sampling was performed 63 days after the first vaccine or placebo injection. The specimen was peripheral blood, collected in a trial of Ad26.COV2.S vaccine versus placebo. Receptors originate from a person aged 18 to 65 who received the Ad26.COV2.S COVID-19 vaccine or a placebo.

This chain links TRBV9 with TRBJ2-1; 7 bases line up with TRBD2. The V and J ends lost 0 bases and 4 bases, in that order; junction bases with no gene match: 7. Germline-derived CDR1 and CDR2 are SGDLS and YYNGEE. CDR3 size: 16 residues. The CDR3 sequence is CASSVVSSGAYNEQFF. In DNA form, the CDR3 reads TGTGCCAGCAGCGTAGTGTCGAGCGGGGCTTACAATGAGCAGTTCTTC.

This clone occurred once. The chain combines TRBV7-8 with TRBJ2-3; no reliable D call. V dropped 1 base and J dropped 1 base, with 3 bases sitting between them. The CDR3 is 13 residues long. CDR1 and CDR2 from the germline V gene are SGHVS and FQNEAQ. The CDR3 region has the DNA TGTGCCAGCAGCTTAGGTGGCACAGATACGCAGTATTTT. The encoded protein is CASSLGGTDTQYF.

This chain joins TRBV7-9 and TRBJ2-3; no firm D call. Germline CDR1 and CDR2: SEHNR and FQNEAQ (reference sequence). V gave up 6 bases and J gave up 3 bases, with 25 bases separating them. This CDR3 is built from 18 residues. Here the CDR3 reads CASSPHPGSLDPTDTQYF. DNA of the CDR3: TGTGCCAGCAGTCCCCATCCCGGTTCCCTCGACCCAACAGATACGCAGTATTTT.

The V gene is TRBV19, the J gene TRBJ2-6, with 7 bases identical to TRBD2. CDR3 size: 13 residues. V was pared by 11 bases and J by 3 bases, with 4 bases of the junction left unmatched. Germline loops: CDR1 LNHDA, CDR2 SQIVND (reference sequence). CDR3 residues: CAGGDGGANVLTF. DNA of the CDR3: TGTGCCGGGGGGGATGGTGGGGCCAACGTCCTGACTTTC.

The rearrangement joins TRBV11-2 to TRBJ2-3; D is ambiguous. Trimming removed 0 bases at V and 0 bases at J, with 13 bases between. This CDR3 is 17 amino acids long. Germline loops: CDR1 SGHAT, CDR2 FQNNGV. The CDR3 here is CASSLEAKSTSTDTQYF. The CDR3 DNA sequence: TGTGCCAGCAGCTTAGAGGCAAAGAGTACTAGCACAGATACGCAGTATTTT.

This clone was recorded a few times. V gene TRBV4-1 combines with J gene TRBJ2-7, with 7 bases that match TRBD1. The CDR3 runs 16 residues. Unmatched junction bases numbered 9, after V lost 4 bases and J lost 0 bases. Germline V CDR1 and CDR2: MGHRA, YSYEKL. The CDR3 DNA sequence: TGCGCCAGCAGCCCCCTTTCCGGGACAGTCTCCTACGAGCAGTACTTC. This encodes CASSPLSGTVSYEQYF.

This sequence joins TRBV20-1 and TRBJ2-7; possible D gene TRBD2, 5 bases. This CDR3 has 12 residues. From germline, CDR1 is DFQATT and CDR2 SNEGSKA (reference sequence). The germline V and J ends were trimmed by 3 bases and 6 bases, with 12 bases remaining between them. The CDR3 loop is CSASGVASEQYF. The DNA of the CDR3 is TGCAGTGCTAGTGGGGTAGCGAGCGAGCAGTACTTC.

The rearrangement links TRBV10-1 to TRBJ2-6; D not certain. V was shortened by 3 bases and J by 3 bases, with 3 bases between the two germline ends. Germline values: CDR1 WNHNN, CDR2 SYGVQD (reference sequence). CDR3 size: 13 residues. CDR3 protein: CASSEGGANVLTF. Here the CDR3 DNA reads TGCGCCAGCAGTGAAGGTGGGGCCAACGTCCTGACTTTC.

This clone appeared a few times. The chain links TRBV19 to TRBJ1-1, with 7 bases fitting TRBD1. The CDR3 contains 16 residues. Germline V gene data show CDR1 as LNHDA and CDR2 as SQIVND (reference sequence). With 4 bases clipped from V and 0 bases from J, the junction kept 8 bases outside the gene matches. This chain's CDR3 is CASSNPGQPMNTEAFF. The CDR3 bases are TGTGCCAGTAGTAATCCGGGACAGCCCATGAACACTGAAGCTTTCTTT.

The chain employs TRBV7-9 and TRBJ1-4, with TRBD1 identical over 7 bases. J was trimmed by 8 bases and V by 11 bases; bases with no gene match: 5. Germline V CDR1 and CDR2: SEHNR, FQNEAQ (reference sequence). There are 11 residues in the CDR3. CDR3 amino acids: CASGGREKLFF. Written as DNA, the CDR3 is TGTGCCTCAGGGGGGCGAGAAAAACTGTTTTTT. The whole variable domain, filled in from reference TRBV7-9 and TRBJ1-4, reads DTGVSQNPRHKITKRGQNVTFRCDPISEHNRLYWYRQTLGQGPEFLTYFQNEAQLEKSRLLSDRFSAERPKGSFSTLEIQRTEQGDSAMYLCASGGREKLFFGSGTQLSVL.

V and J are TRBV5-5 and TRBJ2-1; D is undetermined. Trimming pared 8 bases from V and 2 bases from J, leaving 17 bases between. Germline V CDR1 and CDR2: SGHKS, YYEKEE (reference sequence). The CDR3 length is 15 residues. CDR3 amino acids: CASVLSAGPYNEQFF. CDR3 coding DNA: TGTGCCAGTGTCCTGTCCGCCGGCCCCTACAATGAGCAGTTCTTC.

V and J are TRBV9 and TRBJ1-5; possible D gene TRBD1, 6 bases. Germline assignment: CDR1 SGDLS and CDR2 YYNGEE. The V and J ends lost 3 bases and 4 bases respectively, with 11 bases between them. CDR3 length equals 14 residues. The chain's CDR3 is CASSAGTRNQPQHF. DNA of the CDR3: TGTGCCAGCAGCGCCGGGACACGTAATCAGCCCCAGCATTTT. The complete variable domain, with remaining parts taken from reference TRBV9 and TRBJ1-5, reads DSGVTQTPKHLITATGQRVTLRCSPRSGDLSVYWYQQSLDQGLQFLIQYYNGEERAKGNILERFSAQQFPDLHSELNLSSLELGDSALYFCASSAGTRNQPQHFGDGTRLSIL.

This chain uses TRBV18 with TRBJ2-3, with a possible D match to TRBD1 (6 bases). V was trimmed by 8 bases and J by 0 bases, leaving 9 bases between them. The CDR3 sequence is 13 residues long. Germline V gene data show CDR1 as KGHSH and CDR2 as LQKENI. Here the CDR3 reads CASAGQSTDTQYF. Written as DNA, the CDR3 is TGTGCCAGCGCCGGACAGAGCACAGATACGCAGTATTTT.

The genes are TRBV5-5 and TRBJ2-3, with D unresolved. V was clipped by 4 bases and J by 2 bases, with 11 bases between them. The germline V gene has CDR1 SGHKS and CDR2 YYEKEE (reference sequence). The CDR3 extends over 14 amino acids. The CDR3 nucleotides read TGTGCCAGCAGCAATCCTGCGAACACAGATACGCAGTATTTT. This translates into CASSNPANTDTQYF.

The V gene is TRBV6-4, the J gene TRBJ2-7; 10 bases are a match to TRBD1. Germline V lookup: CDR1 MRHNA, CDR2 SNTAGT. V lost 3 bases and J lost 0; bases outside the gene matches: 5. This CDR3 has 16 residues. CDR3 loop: CASSECRQGASYEQYF. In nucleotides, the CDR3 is TGTGCCAGCAGTGAGTGCCGACAGGGGGCCTCCTACGAGCAGTACTTC.

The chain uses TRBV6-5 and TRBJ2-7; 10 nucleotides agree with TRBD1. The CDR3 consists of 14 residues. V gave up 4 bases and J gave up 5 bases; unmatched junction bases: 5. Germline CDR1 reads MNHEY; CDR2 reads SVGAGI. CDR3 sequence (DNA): TGTGCCAGCAGTTCCGACAGGGGGCTGCACGAGCAGTACTTC. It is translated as CASSSDRGLHEQYF.

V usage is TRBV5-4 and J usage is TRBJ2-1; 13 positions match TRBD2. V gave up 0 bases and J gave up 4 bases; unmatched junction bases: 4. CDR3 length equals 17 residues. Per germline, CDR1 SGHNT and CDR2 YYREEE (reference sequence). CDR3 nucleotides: TGTGCCAGCAGCTTGGGACTAGCGGGGGGTTTGTACAATGAGCAGTTCTTC. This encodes CASSLGLAGGLYNEQFF.

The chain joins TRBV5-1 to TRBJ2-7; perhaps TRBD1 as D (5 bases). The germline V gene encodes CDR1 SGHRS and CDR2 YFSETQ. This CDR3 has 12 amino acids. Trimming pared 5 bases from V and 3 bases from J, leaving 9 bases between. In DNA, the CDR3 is TGCGCCAGCAGGGATAGGGGCTACGAGCAGTACTTC. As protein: CASRDRGYEQYF.

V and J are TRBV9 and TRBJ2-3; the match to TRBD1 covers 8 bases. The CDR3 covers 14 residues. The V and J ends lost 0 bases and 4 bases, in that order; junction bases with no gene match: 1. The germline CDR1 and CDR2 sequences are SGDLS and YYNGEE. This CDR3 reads CASSVAGGPDTQYF. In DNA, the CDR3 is TGTGCCAGCAGCGTAGCAGGGGGCCCAGATACGCAGTATTTT.